This T cell receptor beta chain was found in a study of response to subunit inactivated influenza vaccine. The study, taken as a whole, reports: New T cells are recruited in small numbers by each seasonal influenza vaccination, according to the authors' suggestion.

This clonotype appeared many times. Its antigen is currently unknown. From the RT-PCR reads, TCRdb called clonotypes with MiXCR, one entry per CDR3 protein. This table has 500,000 or so distinct CDR3 sequences, approximately 11% appearing once. The sample was PBMCs from blood, taken roughly 48 days after vaccination. This clonotype was obtained from a man aged 50 or older who received an inactivated influenza vaccine.

The CDR3 DNA reads as TGCAGTGCTCCCGGGCGAAAGGGGGGGCTAGGGGATACGCAGTATTTT. It specifies CSAPGRKGGLGDTQYF. V usage is TRBV20-1 and J usage is TRBJ2-3; possible D gene TRBD2, 7 bases. CDR3 length equals 16 residues. Between the trimmed V and J ends, which lost 5 bases and 6 bases, there was a span of 24 bases. Germline V CDR1 and CDR2: DFQATT, SNEGSKA (reference sequence).